This entry is about one TCR beta chain. Its cognate antigen is unknown. CDR3 size: 17 residues. V shed 1 base, J shed 4 bases, and the junction held 8 bases outside the gene matches. CDR1 SGHRS and CDR2 YFSETQ come from the germline V gene. These data originate in a study of cytomegalovirus exposure and HLA in healthy donors. Study-wide findings and caveats: Rare TCR sequences predominated, though certain public TCRs were found in many donors. Later analysis reportedly placed an Asian-associated ancestry cluster below the roughly 690-donor mean in N-insertions.

The PCR ran on 60 Vbeta and 13 Jbeta primers. TCRdb's copy holds only in-frame clones and misses some; the assay was immunoSEQ multiplex PCR. This sample carries 40,000 to 60,000 clones, with about 6.1% going to the ten biggest clones. This TCR was sampled from a male donor in good health and CMV-seropositive. The sample consisted of PBMCs. J is TRBJ2-5 and V is TRBV5-1; 12 nucleotides align to TRBD2. CDR3 amino acids: CASSLTSSGGAGETQYF. The CDR3 DNA sequence: TGCGCCAGCAGCTTGACGTCTAGCGGGGGGGCAGGAGAGACCCAGTACTTC.